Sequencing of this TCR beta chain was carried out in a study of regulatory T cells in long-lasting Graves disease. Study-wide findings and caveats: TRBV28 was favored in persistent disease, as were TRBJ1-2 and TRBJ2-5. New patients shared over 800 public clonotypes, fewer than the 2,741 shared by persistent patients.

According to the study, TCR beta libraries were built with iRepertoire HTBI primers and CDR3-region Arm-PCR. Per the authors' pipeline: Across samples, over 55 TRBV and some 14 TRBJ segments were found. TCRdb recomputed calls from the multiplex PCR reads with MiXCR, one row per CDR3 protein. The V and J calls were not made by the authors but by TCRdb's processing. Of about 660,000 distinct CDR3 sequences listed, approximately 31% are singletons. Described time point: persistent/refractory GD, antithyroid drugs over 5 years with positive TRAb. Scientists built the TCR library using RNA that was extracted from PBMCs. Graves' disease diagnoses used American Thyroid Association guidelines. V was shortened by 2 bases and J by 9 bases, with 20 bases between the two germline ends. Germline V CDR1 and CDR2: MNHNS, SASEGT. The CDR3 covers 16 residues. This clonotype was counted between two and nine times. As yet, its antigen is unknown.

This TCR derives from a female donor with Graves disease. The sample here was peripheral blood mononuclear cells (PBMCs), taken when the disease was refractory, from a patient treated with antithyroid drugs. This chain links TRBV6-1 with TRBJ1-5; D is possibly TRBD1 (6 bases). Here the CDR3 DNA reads TGTGCCAGCAGTGAAAGGGGGGGGGGCGGTACTTGGCCCCAGCATTTT. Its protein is CASSERGGGGTWPQHF.